This passage covers 27 T cell receptor beta chains from one sample sequenced in a study of PD-1 blockade in classical Hodgkin lymphoma. Produced via immunoSEQ multiplex PCR; TCRdb's table is partial and in-frame only. The sample shows roughly 42,000 clones, around two thirds of them seen only once. Each patient experienced a relapse that followed autologous stem cell transplantation, and brentuximab vedotin exposure varied. This material consisted of peripheral blood mononuclear cells (PBMCs), taken at baseline. The receptors here all came from a human donor with classical Hodgkin lymphoma.

The CDR3 nucleotides read TGTGCCAGCAGTTGGACACAGGTTACCCCTGAAGCTTTCTTT. Encoded protein: CASSWTQVTPEAFF. The V gene is TRBV6-6, the J gene TRBJ1-1; a weak D match, TRBD1 (5 bases). Germline values: CDR1 MNHNY, CDR2 SVGAGI (reference sequence). The CDR3 runs to 14 residues. Trimming shortened V by 4 bases and J by 6 bases, and 15 bases separated the two germline ends.

V is TRBV5-1 and J is TRBJ2-1; D perhaps matches TRBD2 (5 bases). Germline-derived CDR1 and CDR2 are SGHRS and YFSETQ. The CDR3 length is 13 residues. Deletions cut 2 bases from V and 5 bases from J, with 8 bases between. The DNA for the CDR3 is TGCGCCAGCAGCTTCCTCGGGGACAATGAGCAGTTCTTC. It is translated as CASSFLGDNEQFF.

This chain links TRBV12-5 with TRBJ1-3; 7 bases match TRBD1. The CDR3 is made up of 12 amino acids. Germline V gene data show CDR1 as LGHNT and CDR2 as FRNRAP. DNA of the CDR3: TGTGTACACGGACAGGCAGGAAACACCATATATTTT. This codes for CVHGQAGNTIYF.

This clone was found once. This rearrangement joins TRBV30 to TRBJ2-3; D is uncertain. The V and J ends lost 0 bases and 5 bases respectively, with 9 bases between them. The germline CDR1 and CDR2 sequences are GTSNPN and SVGIG (reference sequence). The CDR3 loop spans 13 amino acids. This CDR3 reads CAWSVSSGDTQYF. For the CDR3, the DNA is TGTGCCTGGAGTGTGTCTTCAGGAGATACGCAGTATTTT. Looking up the rest from reference TRBV30 and TRBJ2-3 gives the full variable domain: SQTIHQWPATLVQPVGSPLSLECTVEGTSNPNLYWYRQAAGRGLQLLFYSVGIGQISSEVPQNLSASRPQDRQFILSSKKLLLSDSGFYLCAWSVSSGDTQYFGPGTRLTVL.

The rearrangement links TRBV19 to TRBJ1-1; D is unclear. V was shortened by 1 base and J by 0 bases, with 9 bases between the two germline ends. The CDR3 sequence is 15 residues long. The germline V gene has CDR1 LNHDA and CDR2 SQIVND (reference sequence). CDR3 DNA sequence: TGTGCCAGTAGTATAGGGTCCCCCCTGAACACTGAAGCTTTCTTT. Its protein is CASSIGSPLNTEAFF.

The V gene is TRBV7-9, the J gene TRBJ1-1; D unresolved. V was cut by 2 bases and J by 6 bases, with 7 bases left in between. The CDR3 has 12 amino acids. Germline V gene sequence: CDR1 SEHNR, CDR2 FQNEAQ (reference sequence). CDR3: CASSLFKSEAFF. The CDR3 coding sequence is TGTGCCAGCAGCTTATTTAAGTCTGAAGCTTTCTTT.

V and J are TRBV5-6 and TRBJ1-1, with D tentatively TRBD1 (6 bases). The CDR3 is 14 amino acids. Per germline, CDR1 SGHDT and CDR2 YYEEEE. Deletions cut 0 bases from V and 1 base from J, with 7 bases between. The CDR3: CASSLVQGNTEAFF. The CDR3 DNA follows: TGTGCCAGCAGCTTGGTACAGGGGAACACTGAAGCTTTCTTT. The full variable domain, with the rest looked up from reference TRBV5-6 and TRBJ1-1, is DAGVTQSPTHLIKTRGQQVTLRCSPKSGHDTVSWYQQALGQGPQFIFQYYEEEERQRGNFPDRFSGHQFPNYSSELNVNALLLGDSALYLCASSLVQGNTEAFFGQGTRLTVV.

For the CDR3, the DNA is TGTGCCTGGAGTGGGCAGAACGGGGGCTACACCTTC. It yields the protein CAWSGQNGGYTF. This chain joins TRBV30 and TRBJ1-2; D not resolved. Per germline, CDR1 GTSNPN and CDR2 SVGIG (reference sequence). Trimming left V 1 base short and J 8 bases short, with 11 bases between. This CDR3 spans 12 amino acids.

The chain has TRBV9 and TRBJ2-7; D may be TRBD1 (5 bases). Germline V gene lookup returns CDR1 SGDLS and CDR2 YYNGEE. Trimming removed 5 bases from V and 5 bases from J, with 17 bases in between. The CDR3 is 14 residues long. In nucleotides, the CDR3 is TGTGCCAGCAGTCACGGTAGGGGCGGTCACGAGCAGTACTTC. Its translation is CASSHGRGGHEQYF.

The chain is built from TRBV29-1 and TRBJ1-2; possibly TRBD1 for D (5 bases). V was cut by 2 bases and J by 7 bases, with 14 bases left in between. Germline CDR1 and CDR2: SQVTM and ANQGSEA. CDR3 length equals 13 residues. As DNA, the CDR3 is TGCAGCGTTGAATCCCAGGGTAGCTCTGGCTACACCTTC. It is translated as CSVESQGSSGYTF.

The chain employs TRBV5-1 and TRBJ1-3, with TRBD1 matching over 10 bases. The V gene end was trimmed by 0 bases and the J gene end by 1 base; junction bases not matched to a gene: 10. Germline V CDR1 and CDR2: SGHRS, YFSETQ. The CDR3 has 19 amino acids. In DNA form, the CDR3 reads TGCGCCAGCAGCTTGGCCTGGACAGGGGGTTCATTTTCTGGAAACACCATATATTTT. Translating it yields CASSLAWTGGSFSGNTIYF.

Details on this clone: Other DNA sequences of this sample code for an identical CDR3. The chain has TRBV9 and TRBJ2-7; 9 positions agree with TRBD2. The CDR3 totals 14 residues. J was trimmed by 3 bases and V by 2 bases; bases with no gene match: 3. Per the germline V gene, CDR1 is SGDLS and CDR2 is YYNGEE. The CDR3 sequence is CASSVSGGGYEQYF. In DNA, the CDR3 is TGTGCCAGCAGCGTTAGCGGGGGAGGCTACGAGCAGTACTTC.

The CDR3 DNA is TGTGCCAGCAGTTTAGGGGGACAGAGAAGTTCCTACACCTTC. Amino acids: CASSLGGQRSSYTF. The chain couples TRBV27 to TRBJ1-2; 7 positions agree with TRBD1. This CDR3 contains 14 residues. CDR1 and CDR2 (germline): MNHEY, SMNVEV (reference sequence). V lost 2 bases, J lost 10 bases, and 10 bases stayed unmatched.

This chain uses TRBV6-6 with TRBJ2-5; D possibly matches TRBD1 or TRBD2 (7 bases each). Germline values: CDR1 MNHNY, CDR2 SVGAGI (reference sequence). Trimming pared 4 bases from V and 4 bases from J, leaving 16 bases between. This CDR3 region has 15 residues. The CDR3 nucleotides read TGTGCCAGCAGTTGGGAGGGGGCAGCTCCAGAGACCCAGTACTTC. Its protein is CASSWEGAAPETQYF.

The rearrangement joins TRBV7-6 to TRBJ1-5; tentative D call: TRBD1 (6 bases). With 1 base removed from V and 3 bases from J, the gap between germline ends came to 10 bases. Looked up from germline, CDR1 is SGHVS and CDR2 is FNYEAQ. This CDR3 spans 15 amino acids. CDR3 in amino acids: CASSLGGQPNQPQHF. CDR3 DNA: TGTGCCAGCAGCTTAGGAGGACAGCCCAATCAGCCCCAGCATTTT.

The CDR3 loop is CASTTGKSPLHF. CDR3 sequence (DNA): TGTGCCAGCACCACAGGGAAATCACCCCTCCACTTT. The rearrangement joins TRBV6-6 to TRBJ1-6; possibly TRBD1 for D (6 bases). The CDR3 spans 12 residues. The ends were cut back, 7 bases at V and 10 bases at J, with 11 bases in the middle. CDR1 and CDR2 (germline): MNHNY, SVGAGI (reference sequence).

The chain carries TRBV6-5 and TRBJ1-2, with D possibly matching TRBD1 (5 bases). The germline V and J ends were trimmed by 2 bases and 6 bases, with 10 bases remaining between them. This CDR3 has 13 residues. CDR1 and CDR2 from the germline V gene are MNHEY and SVGAGI. As DNA, the CDR3 is TGTGCCAGCAGTTACGTTACAGGCAATGGCTACACCTTC. It yields the protein CASSYVTGNGYTF.

The chain employs TRBV19 and TRBJ1-1, with TRBD1 matching 10 bases. V lost 3 bases, J lost 4 bases, and 8 bases stayed unmatched. The CDR3 is 16 residues long. Germline lookup yields CDR1 LNHDA and CDR2 SQIVND (reference sequence). The CDR3 here is CASSIRQGAKGTEAFF. The CDR3 DNA reads as TGTGCCAGTAGTATCCGACAGGGGGCGAAAGGCACTGAAGCTTTCTTT.

This clone was detected ten times or more. This chain joins TRBV6-1 and TRBJ1-4; the D is unclear. The CDR3 is made up of 11 amino acids. The V gene's germline CDR1 is MNHNS and CDR2 SASEGT. The germline V and J ends were trimmed by 7 bases and 8 bases, with 8 bases remaining between them. In nucleotides, the CDR3 is TGTGCCAGCAATGGAGGAGAAAAACTGTTTTTT. Residues: CASNGGEKLFF.

This clone appeared a single time. This sequence joins TRBV28 and TRBJ2-1; D gene ambiguous. The CDR3 runs 16 residues. CDR1 MDHEN and CDR2 SYDVKM come from the germline V gene. The V end was cut by 3 bases, the J end by 2 bases, with 14 bases between. CDR3 in DNA: TGTGCCAGCAGTTTCCCATTGGAGCAGGCCTACAATGAGCAGTTCTTC. This encodes CASSFPLEQAYNEQFF.

The J gene is TRBJ1-1, the V gene TRBV7-2; unclear D gene. V was pared by 5 bases and J by 5 bases, with 12 bases between. This CDR3 spans 13 amino acids. Per germline, CDR1 SGHTA and CDR2 FQGNSA. The CDR3: CASSKQTWTEAFF. The CDR3 region has the DNA TGTGCCAGCAGCAAACAGACGTGGACTGAAGCTTTCTTT.

V gene TRBV29-1 combines with J gene TRBJ2-7; D is perhaps TRBD1 or TRBD2 (5 bases each). There are 11 residues in the CDR3. Germline V lookup: CDR1 SQVTM, CDR2 ANQGSEA. With 6 bases removed from V and 5 bases from J, the gap between germline ends came to 11 bases. The CDR3 protein is CSVLVGDEQYF. The CDR3 nucleotides are TGCAGCGTCCTCGTGGGGGACGAGCAGTACTTC.

The rearrangement uses TRBV7-9 and TRBJ2-7; D unresolved. Germline-derived CDR1 and CDR2 are SEHNR and FQNEAQ (reference sequence). V was pared by 1 base and J by 6 bases, with 10 bases between. CDR3 size: 13 residues. The CDR3: CASSLGGPGEQYF. CDR3 coding DNA: TGTGCCAGCAGCTTAGGGGGTCCAGGCGAGCAGTACTTC.

The chain has TRBV9 and TRBJ2-1; possible D gene TRBD1, 6 bases. This CDR3 has 14 residues. Germline CDR1 reads SGDLS; CDR2 reads YYNGEE. The V end was cut by 10 bases, the J end by 1 base, with 15 bases between. CDR3 residues: CASEAGASYNEQFF. The DNA of the CDR3 is TGTGCCTCAGAGGCAGGGGCTTCCTACAATGAGCAGTTCTTC. Full variable domain (missing parts from reference TRBV9 and TRBJ2-1): DSGVTQTPKHLITATGQRVTLRCSPRSGDLSVYWYQQSLDQGLQFLIQYYNGEERAKGNILERFSAQQFPDLHSELNLSSLELGDSALYFCASEAGASYNEQFFGPGTRLTVL.

The chain recombines TRBV15 with TRBJ2-1; 7 bases are a match to TRBD1. Germline trimming cut 8 bases from V and 1 base from J; bases unmatched to any gene: 8. Germline CDR1 LNHNV, CDR2 YYDKDF (reference sequence). The CDR3 has 15 amino acids. The CDR3 sequence: CATWKYRGSYNEQFF. CDR3 bases: TGTGCCACCTGGAAGTACAGGGGTTCCTACAATGAGCAGTTCTTC.

This clone was seen more than once but under ten times. The chain has TRBV5-8 and TRBJ1-1; tentative D call: TRBD1 (5 bases). In germline, CDR1 is SGHTS, CDR2 YDEGEE. V lost 4 bases, J lost 4 bases, and 26 bases lay in between. The CDR3 covers 18 residues. CDR3 sequence: CASSPQHRRDAFRTEAFF. The CDR3 coding sequence is TGTGCCAGCAGCCCCCAACACCGTCGGGACGCATTTCGCACTGAAGCTTTCTTT.

The chain has TRBV27 and TRBJ2-7; 9 bases align to TRBD1. The V and J ends lost 5 bases and 6 bases, in that order; junction bases with no gene match: 5. In germline, CDR1 is MNHEY, CDR2 SMNVEV (reference sequence). CDR3 length equals 13 residues. The CDR3 nucleotides read TGTGCCAGCAGTAAAACAGGGGGCCGCGAGCAGTACTTC. Residues: CASSKTGGREQYF.